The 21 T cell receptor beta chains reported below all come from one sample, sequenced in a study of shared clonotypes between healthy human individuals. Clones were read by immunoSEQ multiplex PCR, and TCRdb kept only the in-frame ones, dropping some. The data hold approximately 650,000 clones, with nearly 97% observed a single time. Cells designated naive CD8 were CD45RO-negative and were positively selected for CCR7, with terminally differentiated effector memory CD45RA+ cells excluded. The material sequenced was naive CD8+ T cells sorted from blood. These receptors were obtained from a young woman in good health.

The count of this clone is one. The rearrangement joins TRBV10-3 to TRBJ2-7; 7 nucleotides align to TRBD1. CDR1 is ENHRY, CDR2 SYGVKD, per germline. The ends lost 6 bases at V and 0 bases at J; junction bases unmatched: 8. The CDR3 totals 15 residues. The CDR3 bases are TGTGCCATCAGCCCCGGGACAGAGAGCTCCTACGAGCAGTACTTC. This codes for CAISPGTESSYEQYF.

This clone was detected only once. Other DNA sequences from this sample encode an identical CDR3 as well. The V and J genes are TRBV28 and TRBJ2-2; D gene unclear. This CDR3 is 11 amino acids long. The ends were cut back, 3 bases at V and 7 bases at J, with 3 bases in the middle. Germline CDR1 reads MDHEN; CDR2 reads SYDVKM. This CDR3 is CASSLVGELFF. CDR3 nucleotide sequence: TGTGCCAGCAGTTTGGTCGGGGAGCTGTTTTTT.

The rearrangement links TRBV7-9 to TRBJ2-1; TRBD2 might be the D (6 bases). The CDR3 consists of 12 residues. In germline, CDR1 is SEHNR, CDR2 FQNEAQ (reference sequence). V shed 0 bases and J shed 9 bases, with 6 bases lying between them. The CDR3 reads CASSLAGGEQFF. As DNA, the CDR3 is TGTGCCAGCAGCTTAGCGGGGGGTGAGCAGTTCTTC.

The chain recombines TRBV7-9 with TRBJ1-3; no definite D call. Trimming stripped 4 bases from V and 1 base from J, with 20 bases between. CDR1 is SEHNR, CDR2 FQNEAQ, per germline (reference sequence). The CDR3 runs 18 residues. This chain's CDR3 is CASSSHSLRHVSGNTIYF. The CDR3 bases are TGTGCCAGCAGCTCCCATTCCCTCAGACATGTGTCTGGAAACACCATATATTTT.

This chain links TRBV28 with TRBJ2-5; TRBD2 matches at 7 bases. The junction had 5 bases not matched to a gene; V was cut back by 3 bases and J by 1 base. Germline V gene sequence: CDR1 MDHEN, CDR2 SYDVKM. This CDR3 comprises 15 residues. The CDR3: CASSLTSGTQETQYF. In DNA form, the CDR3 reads TGTGCCAGCAGTTTGACCAGCGGGACCCAAGAGACCCAGTACTTC. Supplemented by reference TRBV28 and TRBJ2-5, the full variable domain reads DVKVTQSSRYLVKRTGEKVFLECVQDMDHENMFWYRQDPGLGLRLIYFSYDVKMKEKGDIPEGYSVSREKKERFSLILESASTNQTSMYLCASSLTSGTQETQYFGPGTRLLVL.

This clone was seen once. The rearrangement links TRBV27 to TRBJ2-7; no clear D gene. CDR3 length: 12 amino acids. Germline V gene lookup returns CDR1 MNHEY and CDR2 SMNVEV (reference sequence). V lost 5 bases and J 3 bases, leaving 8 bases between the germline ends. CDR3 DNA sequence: TGTGCCAGCAGTGCCTCCGGCTACGAGCAGTACTTC. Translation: CASSASGYEQYF.

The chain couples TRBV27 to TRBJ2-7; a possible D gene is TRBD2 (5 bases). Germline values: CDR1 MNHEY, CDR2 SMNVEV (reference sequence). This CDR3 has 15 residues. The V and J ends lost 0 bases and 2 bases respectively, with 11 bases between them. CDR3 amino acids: CASSLSLTTTYEQYF. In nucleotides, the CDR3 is TGTGCCAGCAGTTTATCCTTGACTACAACCTACGAGCAGTACTTC.

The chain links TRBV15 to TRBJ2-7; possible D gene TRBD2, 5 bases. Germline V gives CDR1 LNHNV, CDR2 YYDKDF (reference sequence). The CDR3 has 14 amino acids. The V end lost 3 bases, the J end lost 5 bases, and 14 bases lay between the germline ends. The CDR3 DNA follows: TGTGCCACCAGCAGCCCCGTGGACGGGGACGAGCAGTACTTC. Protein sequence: CATSSPVDGDEQYF.

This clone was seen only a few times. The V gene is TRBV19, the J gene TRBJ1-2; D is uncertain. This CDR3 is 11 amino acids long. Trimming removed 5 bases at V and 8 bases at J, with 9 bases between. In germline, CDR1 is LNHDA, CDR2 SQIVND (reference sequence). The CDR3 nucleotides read TGTGCCAGTAGTTTTGGGAGAGGCTACACCTTC. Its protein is CASSFGRGYTF.

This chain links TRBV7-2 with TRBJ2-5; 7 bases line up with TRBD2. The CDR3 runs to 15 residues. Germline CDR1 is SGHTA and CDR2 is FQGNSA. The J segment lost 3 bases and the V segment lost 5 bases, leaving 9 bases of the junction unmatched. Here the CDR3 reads CASSKLGLPEETQYF. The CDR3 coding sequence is TGTGCCAGCAGCAAACTGGGACTACCAGAAGAGACCCAGTACTTC.

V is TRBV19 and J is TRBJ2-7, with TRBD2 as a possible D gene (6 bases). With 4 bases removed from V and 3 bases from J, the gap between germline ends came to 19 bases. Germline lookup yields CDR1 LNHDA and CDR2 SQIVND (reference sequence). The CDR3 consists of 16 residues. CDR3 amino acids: CASSTLTWRGVYEQYF. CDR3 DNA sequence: TGTGCCAGTAGTACCCTAACTTGGCGGGGCGTCTACGAGCAGTACTTC.

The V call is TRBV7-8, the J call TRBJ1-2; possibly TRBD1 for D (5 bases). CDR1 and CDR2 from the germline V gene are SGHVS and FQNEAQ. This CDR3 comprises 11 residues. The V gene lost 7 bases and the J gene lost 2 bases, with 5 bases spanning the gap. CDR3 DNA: TGTGCCAGCAAGGGGAACTATGGCTACACCTTC. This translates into CASKGNYGYTF.

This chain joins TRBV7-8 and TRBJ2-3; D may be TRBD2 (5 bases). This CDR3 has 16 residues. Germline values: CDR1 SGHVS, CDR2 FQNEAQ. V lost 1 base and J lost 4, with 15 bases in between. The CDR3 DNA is TGTGCCAGCAGCTTAGATTGGGGAGTGGGTTCAGATACGCAGTATTTT. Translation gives CASSLDWGVGSDTQYF.

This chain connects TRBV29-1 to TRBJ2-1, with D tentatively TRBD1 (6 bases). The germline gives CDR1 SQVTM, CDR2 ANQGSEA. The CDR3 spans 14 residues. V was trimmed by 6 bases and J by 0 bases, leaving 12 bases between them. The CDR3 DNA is TGCAGCGTCCCGGGACAATACTCCTACAATGAGCAGTTCTTC. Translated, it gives CSVPGQYSYNEQFF.

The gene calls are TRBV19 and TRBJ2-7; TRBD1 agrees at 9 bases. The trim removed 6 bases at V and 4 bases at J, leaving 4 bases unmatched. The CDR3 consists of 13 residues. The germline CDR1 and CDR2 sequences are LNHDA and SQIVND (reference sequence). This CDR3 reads CASRGTGSYEQYF. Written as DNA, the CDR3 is TGTGCCAGTAGGGGGACAGGGTCGTACGAGCAGTACTTC.

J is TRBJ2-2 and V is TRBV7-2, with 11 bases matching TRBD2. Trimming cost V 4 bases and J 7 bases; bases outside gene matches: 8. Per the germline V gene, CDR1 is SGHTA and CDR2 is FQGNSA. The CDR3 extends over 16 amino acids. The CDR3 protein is CASSSYSGRDNGELFF. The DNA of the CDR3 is TGTGCCAGCAGCTCGTATAGCGGGAGGGATAACGGGGAGCTGTTTTTT.

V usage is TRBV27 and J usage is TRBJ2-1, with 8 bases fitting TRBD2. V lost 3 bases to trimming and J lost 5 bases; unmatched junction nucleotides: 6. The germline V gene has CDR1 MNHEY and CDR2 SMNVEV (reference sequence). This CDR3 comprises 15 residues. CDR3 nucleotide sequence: TGTGCCAGCAGTTTTGGGGCGGGAGGAAACAATGAGCAGTTCTTC. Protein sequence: CASSFGAGGNNEQFF.

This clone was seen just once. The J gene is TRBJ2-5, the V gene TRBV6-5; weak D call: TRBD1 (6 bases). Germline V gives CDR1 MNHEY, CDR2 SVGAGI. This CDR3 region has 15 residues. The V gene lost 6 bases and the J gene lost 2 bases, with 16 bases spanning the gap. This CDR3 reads CASSSRPRGQETQYF. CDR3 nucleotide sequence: TGTGCCAGCAGCTCTCGGCCTAGGGGGCAAGAGACCCAGTACTTC.

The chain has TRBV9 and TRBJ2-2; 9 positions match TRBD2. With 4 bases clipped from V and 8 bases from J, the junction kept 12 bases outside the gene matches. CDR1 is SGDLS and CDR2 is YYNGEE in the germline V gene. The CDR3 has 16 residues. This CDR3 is CASSSAFGLATGELFF. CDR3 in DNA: TGTGCCAGCAGCTCGGCTTTCGGACTAGCGACAGGGGAGCTGTTTTTT.

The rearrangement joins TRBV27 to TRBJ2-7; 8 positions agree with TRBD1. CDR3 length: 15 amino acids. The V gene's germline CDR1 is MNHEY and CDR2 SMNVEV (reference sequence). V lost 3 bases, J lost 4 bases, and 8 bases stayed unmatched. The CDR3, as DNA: TGTGCCAGCAGTTTGGACAGGGCGGGTGCATACGAGCAGTACTTC. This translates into CASSLDRAGAYEQYF.

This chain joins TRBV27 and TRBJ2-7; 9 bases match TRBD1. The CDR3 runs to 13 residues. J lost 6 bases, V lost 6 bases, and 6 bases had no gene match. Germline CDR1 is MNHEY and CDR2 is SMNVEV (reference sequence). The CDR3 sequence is CASRAGTGREQYF. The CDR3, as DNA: TGTGCCAGCAGAGCCGGGACAGGGCGCGAGCAGTACTTC.